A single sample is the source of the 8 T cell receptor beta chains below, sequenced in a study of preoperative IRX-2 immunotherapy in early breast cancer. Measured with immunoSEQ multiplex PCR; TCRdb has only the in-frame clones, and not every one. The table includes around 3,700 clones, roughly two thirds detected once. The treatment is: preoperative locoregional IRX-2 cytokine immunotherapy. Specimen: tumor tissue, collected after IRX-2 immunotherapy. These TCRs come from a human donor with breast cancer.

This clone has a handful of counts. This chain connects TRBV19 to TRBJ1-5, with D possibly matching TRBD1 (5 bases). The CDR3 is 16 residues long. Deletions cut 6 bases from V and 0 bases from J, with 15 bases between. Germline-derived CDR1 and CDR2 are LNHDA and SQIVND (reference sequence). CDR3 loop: CASRPGAEYSNQPQHF. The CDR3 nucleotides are TGTGCCAGTAGGCCCGGGGCAGAATATAGCAATCAGCCCCAGCATTTT. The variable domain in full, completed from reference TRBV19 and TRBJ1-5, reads DGGITQSPKYLFRKEGQNVTLSCEQNLNHDAMYWYRQDPGQGLRLIYYSQIVNDFQKGDIAEGYSVSREKKESFPLTVTSAQKNPTAFYLCASRPGAEYSNQPQHFGDGTRLSIL.

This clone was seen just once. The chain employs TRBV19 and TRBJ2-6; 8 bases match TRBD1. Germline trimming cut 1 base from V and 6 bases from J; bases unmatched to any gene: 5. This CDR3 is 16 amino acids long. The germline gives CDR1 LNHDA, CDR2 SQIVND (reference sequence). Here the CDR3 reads CASSIGWTGLANVLTF. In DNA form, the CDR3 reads TGTGCCAGTAGTATAGGATGGACAGGGTTGGCCAACGTCCTGACTTTC.

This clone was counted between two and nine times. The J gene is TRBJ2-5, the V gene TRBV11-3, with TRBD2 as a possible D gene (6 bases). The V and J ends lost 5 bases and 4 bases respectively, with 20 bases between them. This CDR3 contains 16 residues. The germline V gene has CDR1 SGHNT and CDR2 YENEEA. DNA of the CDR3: TGTGCCAGCAGCCCCGGGGGAACCGTTAAAAGAGAGACCCAGTACTTC. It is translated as CASSPGGTVKRETQYF.

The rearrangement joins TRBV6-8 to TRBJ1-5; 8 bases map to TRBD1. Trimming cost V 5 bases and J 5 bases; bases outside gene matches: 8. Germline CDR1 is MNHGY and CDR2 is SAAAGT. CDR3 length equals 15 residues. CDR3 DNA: TGTGCCAGCAGTCCCTCGACAGGGGAGGATCAGCCCCAGCATTTT. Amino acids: CASSPSTGEDQPQHF.

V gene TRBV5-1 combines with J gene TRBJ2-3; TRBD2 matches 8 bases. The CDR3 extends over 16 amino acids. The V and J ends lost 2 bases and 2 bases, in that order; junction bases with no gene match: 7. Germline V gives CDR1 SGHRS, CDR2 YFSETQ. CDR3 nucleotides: TGCGCCAGCAGCTTAATGGGACTAGAAACCACAGATACGCAGTATTTT. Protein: CASSLMGLETTDTQYF.

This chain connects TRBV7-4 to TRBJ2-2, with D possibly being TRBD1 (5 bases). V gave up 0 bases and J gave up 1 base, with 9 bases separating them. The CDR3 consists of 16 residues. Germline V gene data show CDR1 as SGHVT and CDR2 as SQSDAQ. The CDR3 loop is CASSLANRLNTGELFF. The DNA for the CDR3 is TGTGCCAGCAGCTTAGCGAACAGGCTGAACACCGGGGAGCTGTTTTTT.

In DNA, the CDR3 is TGTGCCAGCAGCCAACAGGGAGCCGGGGAGCTGTTTTTT. Its protein product is CASSQQGAGELFF. The V call is TRBV7-1, the J call TRBJ2-2, with D possibly matching TRBD1 (6 bases). TRBV7-1 is placed among ORFs of uncertain function. Trimming removed 5 bases at V and 6 bases at J, with 10 bases between. CDR3 length equals 13 residues.

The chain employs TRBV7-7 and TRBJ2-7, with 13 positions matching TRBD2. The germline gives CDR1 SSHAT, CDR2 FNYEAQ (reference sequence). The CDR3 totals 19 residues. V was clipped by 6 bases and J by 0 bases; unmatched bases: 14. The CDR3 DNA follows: TGTGCCAGCAGTAAATCCCCTGGACTAGCGGGAGCCTTCTCCTACGAGCAGTACTTC. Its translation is CASSKSPGLAGAFSYEQYF.